This T cell receptor (beta chain) was obtained from a study of T cell repertoires in cytomegalovirus infection. Germline V gives CDR1 SGHTA, CDR2 FQGNSA. Losses at the gene ends were 1 base for V and 2 bases for J; bases not matched to a gene: 4. CDR3 length: 15 residues. TCRdb ran MiXCR on the reads and lists one entry per CDR3 protein. The profile shows 200,000 or so distinct CDR3 sequences, roughly 30% of them singletons. The TCR sequence derives from a human donor in good health (CMV status not recorded). Some clones in this sample may be carry-over from other donors' samples. The chain combines TRBV7-2 with TRBJ1-1, with 7 bases identical to TRBD1. The specimen was PBMCs. CDR3 DNA sequence: TGTGCCAGCAGCTTAGAGGGACAGCCAAACACTGAAGCTTTCTTT. Its translation is CASSLEGQPNTEAFF. Supplemented by reference TRBV7-2 and TRBJ1-1, the full variable domain reads GAGVSQSPSNKVTEKGKDVELRCDPISGHTALYWYRQSLGQGLEFLIYFQGNSAPDKSGLPSDRFSAERTGGSVSTLTIQRTQQEDSAVYLCASSLEGQPNTEAFFGQGTRLTVV.